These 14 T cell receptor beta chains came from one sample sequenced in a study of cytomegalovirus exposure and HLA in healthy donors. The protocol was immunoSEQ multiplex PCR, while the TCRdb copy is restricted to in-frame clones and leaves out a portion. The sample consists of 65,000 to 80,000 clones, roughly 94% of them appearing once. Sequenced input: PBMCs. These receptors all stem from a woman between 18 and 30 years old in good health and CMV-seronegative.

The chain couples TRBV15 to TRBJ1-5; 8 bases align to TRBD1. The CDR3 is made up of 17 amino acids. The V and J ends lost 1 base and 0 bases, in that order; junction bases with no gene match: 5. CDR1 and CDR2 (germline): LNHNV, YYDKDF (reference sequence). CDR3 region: CATSRGRTGYSNQPQHF. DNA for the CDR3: TGTGCCACCAGCAGAGGTAGGACAGGGTATAGCAATCAGCCCCAGCATTTT.

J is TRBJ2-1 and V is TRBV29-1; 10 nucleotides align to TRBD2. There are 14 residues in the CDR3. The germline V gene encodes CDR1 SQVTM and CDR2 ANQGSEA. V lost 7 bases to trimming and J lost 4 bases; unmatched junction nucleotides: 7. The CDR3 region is CSGISSGSYNEQFF. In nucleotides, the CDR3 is TGCAGCGGGATCTCTAGCGGGAGTTACAATGAGCAGTTCTTC.

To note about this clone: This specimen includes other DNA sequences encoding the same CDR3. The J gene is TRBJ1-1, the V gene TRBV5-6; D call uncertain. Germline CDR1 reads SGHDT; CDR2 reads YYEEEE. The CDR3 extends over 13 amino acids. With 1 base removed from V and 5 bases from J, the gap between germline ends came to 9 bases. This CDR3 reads CASSLKGGTEAFF. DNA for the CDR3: TGTGCCAGCAGCTTGAAGGGAGGGACTGAAGCTTTCTTT. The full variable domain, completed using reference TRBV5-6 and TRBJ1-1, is DAGVTQSPTHLIKTRGQQVTLRCSPKSGHDTVSWYQQALGQGPQFIFQYYEEEERQRGNFPDRFSGHQFPNYSSELNVNALLLGDSALYLCASSLKGGTEAFFGQGTRLTVV.

CDR3 in DNA: TGTGCCAGCAGCCCTACTGGACTAGCGGGTTCCTACAATGAGCAGTTCTTC. Translating it yields CASSPTGLAGSYNEQFF. The chain employs TRBV7-3 and TRBJ2-1, with 11 bases identical to TRBD2. The CDR3 spans 17 residues. Germline CDR1 reads SGHTA; CDR2 reads FQGTGA. Trimming took 5 bases from V and 1 from J; bases not matched to a gene: 7.

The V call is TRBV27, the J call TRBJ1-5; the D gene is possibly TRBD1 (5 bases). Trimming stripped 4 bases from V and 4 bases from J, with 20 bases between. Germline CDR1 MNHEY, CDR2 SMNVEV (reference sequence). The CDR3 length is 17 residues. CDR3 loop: CASSSTLTEIGNQPQHF. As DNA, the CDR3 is TGTGCCAGCAGTTCAACCCTGACAGAGATAGGTAATCAGCCCCAGCATTTT.

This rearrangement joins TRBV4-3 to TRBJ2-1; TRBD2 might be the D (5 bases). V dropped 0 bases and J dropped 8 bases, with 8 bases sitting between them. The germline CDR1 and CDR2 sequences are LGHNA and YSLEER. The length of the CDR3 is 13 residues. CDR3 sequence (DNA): TGCGCCAGCAGCCAAGAACTAGTAGATGAGCAGTTCTTC. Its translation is CASSQELVDEQFF.

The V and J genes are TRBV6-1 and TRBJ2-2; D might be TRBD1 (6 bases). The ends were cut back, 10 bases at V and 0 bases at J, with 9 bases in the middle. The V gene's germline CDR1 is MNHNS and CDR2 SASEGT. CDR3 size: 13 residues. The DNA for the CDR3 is TGTGCCACCGGACAGACGAACACCGGGGAGCTGTTTTTT. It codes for CATGQTNTGELFF.

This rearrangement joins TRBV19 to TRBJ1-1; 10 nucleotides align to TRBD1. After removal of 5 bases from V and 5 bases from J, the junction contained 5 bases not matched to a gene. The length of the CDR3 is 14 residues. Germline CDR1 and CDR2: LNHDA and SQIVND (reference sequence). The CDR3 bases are TGTGCCAGTAGTCTGACAGGGGGCAAGACTGAAGCTTTCTTT. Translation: CASSLTGGKTEAFF.

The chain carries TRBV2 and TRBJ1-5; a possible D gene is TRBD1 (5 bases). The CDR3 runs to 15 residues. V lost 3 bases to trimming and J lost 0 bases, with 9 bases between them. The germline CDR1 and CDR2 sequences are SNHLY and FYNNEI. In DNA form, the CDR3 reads TGTGCCAGCAGTGAGACAGCATATAGCAATCAGCCCCAGCATTTT. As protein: CASSETAYSNQPQHF.

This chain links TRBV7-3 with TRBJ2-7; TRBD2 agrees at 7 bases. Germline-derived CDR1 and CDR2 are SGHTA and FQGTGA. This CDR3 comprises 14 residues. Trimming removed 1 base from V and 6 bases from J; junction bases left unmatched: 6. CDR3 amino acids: CASSLSGRASEQYF. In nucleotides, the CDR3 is TGTGCCAGCAGCTTAAGTGGGAGGGCCTCCGAGCAGTACTTC. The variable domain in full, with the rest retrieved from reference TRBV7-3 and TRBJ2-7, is GAGVSQTPSNKVTEKGKYVELRCDPISGHTALYWYRQSLGQGPEFLIYFQGTGAADDSGLPNDRFFAVRPEGSVSTLKIQRTERGDSAVYLCASSLSGRASEQYFGPGTRLTVT.

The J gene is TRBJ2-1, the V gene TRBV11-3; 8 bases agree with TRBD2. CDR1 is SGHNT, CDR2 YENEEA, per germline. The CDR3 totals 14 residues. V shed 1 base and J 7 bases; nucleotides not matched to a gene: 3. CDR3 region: CASSLASGGNEQFF. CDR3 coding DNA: TGTGCCAGCAGCTTAGCATCGGGGGGGAATGAGCAGTTCTTC.

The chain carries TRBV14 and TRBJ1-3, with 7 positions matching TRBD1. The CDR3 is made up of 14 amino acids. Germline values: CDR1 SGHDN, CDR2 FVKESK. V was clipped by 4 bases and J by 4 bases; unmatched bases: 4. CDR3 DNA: TGTGCCAGCAGCCGAACAGGGGACGGAAACACCATATATTTT. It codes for CASSRTGDGNTIYF.

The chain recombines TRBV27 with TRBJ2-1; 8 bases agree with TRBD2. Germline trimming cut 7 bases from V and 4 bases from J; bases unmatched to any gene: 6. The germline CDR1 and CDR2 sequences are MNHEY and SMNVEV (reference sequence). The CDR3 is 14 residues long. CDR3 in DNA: TGTGCCAGCATCCGGGGGGGCCCTTACAATGAGCAGTTCTTC. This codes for CASIRGGPYNEQFF.

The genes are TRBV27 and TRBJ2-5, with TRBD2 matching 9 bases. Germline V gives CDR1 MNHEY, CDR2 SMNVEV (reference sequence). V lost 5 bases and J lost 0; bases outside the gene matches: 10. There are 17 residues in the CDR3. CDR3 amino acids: CASSPIEVAGDQETQYF. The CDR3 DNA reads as TGTGCCAGCAGTCCAATTGAGGTAGCGGGGGACCAAGAGACCCAGTACTTC.